This T cell receptor (beta chain) emerged from a study of T cell repertoires in cytomegalovirus infection. The germline CDR1 and CDR2 sequences are MNHNS and SASEGT. J gave up 2 bases and V 5 bases, and 7 bases lay outside the gene matches. This CDR3 has 15 residues. A remark on this clonotype: What it binds is not known.

MiXCR was run by TCRdb on the reads, yielding one entry per CDR3 protein. The table lists just under 550,000 distinct CDR3 sequences, about 26% of them singletons. Study-level findings and limits: Predominance within the ex vivo response was attributable to HLA-C-restricted CMV-specific TCR beta clonotypes.

Sequences were obtained from PBMCs. The origin of this receptor is a human donor in good health (CMV status not recorded). Some clones in this sample may be carry-over from other donors' samples. The chain uses TRBV6-1 and TRBJ2-5, with TRBD2 identical over 8 bases. This CDR3 is CASSSSGHSQETQYF. CDR3 DNA sequence: TGTGCCAGCAGTTCTAGCGGGCACAGTCAAGAGACCCAGTACTTC.